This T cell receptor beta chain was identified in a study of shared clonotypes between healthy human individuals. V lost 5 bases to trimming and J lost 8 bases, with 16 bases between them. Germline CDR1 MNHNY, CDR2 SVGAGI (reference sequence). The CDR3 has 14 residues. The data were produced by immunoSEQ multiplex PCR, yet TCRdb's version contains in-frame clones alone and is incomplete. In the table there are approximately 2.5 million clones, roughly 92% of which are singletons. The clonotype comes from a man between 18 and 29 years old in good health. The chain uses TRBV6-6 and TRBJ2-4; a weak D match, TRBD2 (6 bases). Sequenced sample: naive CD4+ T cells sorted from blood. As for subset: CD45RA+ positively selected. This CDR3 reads CASSPRTGGDIQYF. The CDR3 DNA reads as TGTGCCAGCAGTCCCCGGACCGGGGGAGACATTCAGTACTTC.